The clone carrying this TCR beta chain was seen many times. Its matching antigen is unknown. Unique molecular identifiers were used in preparing the TCRbeta library. TCRdb re-analysed the PCR reads in MiXCR, keeping a single row per CDR3 protein. The sample records about 180,000 distinct CDR3 sequences, approximately 12% being singletons. This entry belongs to a study of T-cell reconstitution after alpha-beta-depleted transplantation in children. The CDR3 is 15 amino acids. V lost 6 bases and J 8 bases, leaving 21 bases between the germline ends. The germline V gene has CDR1 MDHEN and CDR2 SYDVKM. Study-wide results and caveats: At one year after transplant, newly produced T cells mostly accounted for T-cell counts and diversity. Reportedly, roughly two months post-transplant, alpha-beta T cells arose from several hundred expanded graft clones.

The sequences come from PBMCs, collected before TCRalphabeta/CD19-depleted stem cell transplant. This TCR came from a boy under 10 years old with acute myeloid leukemia, due to receive a stem cell transplant. The chain uses TRBV28 and TRBJ2-3, with D uncertain. CDR3 region: CASRTPGLTSLTQYF. The CDR3 bases are TGTGCCAGCAGGACACCGGGCCTTACATCCCTTACGCAGTATTTT.